This T cell receptor (beta chain) comes out of a study of blood T cell repertoires in COVID-19. Study in general: Whether acute or convalescent, the COVID-19 samples came from the United States, Italy and Spain.

V lost 5 bases to trimming and J lost 7 bases; unmatched junction nucleotides: 7. Germline-derived CDR1 and CDR2 are MNHNS and SASEGT. This CDR3 has 15 amino acids. TCRdb's copy holds only in-frame clones and misses some; the assay was immunoSEQ multiplex PCR. This sample yields about 98,000 clones, of which around nine tenths are seen a single time; over 9% belongs to the top ten. The J gene is TRBJ1-5, the V gene TRBV6-1; 11 bases match TRBD1. The sample taken for sequencing was peripheral blood. The sequence derives from a middle-aged man with acute or convalescent COVID-19. The CDR3 DNA reads TGTGCCAGCAGTTTGGGACAGGGGGTTCACCAGCCCCAGCATTTT. This sequence encodes CASSLGQGVHQPQHF.